This TCR beta chain was sequenced during a study of CD8 T cells in Susac syndrome. CD8+ and CD4+ T cells taken from blood had their TCR beta sequenced. Random-hexamer reverse transcription was applied to about 0.45 to 1 ug RNA. The CDR3 of TCR beta was amplified by immunoSEQ multiplex PCR across 54 Vbeta and 13 Jbeta. TCRdb reanalysed the immunoSEQ multiplex PCR reads using MiXCR and keeps one entry per CDR3 protein. The repertoire holds 130,000 or so distinct CDR3 sequences, with around 96% as singletons. The V end lost 0 bases, the J end lost 2 bases, and 10 bases lay between the germline ends. This CDR3 region has 15 residues. Germline CDR1 is SGHTA and CDR2 is FQGNSA.

V gene TRBV7-2 combines with J gene TRBJ1-2; D remains ambiguous. The clonotype was recovered from a human donor with multiple sclerosis. Sample: CD4+ T cells from PBMCs. CDR3: CASSLARPTNYGYTF. The CDR3 coding sequence is TGTGCCAGCAGCTTAGCAAGACCCACGAACTATGGCTACACCTTC.